This T cell receptor beta chain originates from a study of OX40 agonist ivuxolimab in advanced cancers. The CDR3 consists of 13 residues. The germline CDR1 and CDR2 sequences are LNHDA and SQIVND (reference sequence). V was cut by 3 bases and J by 2 bases, with 8 bases left in between. Repertoires were generated with immunoSEQ multiplex PCR, while TCRdb's copy carries only in-frame clones and drops some. The top ten hold less than 7% of the sample, which has some 83,000 clones, over 90% seen once. The material sequenced was CD4+ or CD8+ T cells sorted from blood, taken in a trial of the OX40 agonist ivuxolimab. This sequence originates from an adult with an advanced solid tumor such as melanoma, head and neck, liver or kidney cancer. The chain combines TRBV19 with TRBJ2-7, with D perhaps matching TRBD2 (5 bases). The DNA of the CDR3 is TGTGCCAGTAGTATTGCGGGTACCTACGAGCAGTACTTC. This codes for CASSIAGTYEQYF. Variable domain in full (rest from reference TRBV19 and TRBJ2-7): DGGITQSPKYLFRKEGQNVTLSCEQNLNHDAMYWYRQDPGQGLRLIYYSQIVNDFQKGDIAEGYSVSREKKESFPLTVTSAQKNPTAFYLCASSIAGTYEQYFGPGTRLTVT.